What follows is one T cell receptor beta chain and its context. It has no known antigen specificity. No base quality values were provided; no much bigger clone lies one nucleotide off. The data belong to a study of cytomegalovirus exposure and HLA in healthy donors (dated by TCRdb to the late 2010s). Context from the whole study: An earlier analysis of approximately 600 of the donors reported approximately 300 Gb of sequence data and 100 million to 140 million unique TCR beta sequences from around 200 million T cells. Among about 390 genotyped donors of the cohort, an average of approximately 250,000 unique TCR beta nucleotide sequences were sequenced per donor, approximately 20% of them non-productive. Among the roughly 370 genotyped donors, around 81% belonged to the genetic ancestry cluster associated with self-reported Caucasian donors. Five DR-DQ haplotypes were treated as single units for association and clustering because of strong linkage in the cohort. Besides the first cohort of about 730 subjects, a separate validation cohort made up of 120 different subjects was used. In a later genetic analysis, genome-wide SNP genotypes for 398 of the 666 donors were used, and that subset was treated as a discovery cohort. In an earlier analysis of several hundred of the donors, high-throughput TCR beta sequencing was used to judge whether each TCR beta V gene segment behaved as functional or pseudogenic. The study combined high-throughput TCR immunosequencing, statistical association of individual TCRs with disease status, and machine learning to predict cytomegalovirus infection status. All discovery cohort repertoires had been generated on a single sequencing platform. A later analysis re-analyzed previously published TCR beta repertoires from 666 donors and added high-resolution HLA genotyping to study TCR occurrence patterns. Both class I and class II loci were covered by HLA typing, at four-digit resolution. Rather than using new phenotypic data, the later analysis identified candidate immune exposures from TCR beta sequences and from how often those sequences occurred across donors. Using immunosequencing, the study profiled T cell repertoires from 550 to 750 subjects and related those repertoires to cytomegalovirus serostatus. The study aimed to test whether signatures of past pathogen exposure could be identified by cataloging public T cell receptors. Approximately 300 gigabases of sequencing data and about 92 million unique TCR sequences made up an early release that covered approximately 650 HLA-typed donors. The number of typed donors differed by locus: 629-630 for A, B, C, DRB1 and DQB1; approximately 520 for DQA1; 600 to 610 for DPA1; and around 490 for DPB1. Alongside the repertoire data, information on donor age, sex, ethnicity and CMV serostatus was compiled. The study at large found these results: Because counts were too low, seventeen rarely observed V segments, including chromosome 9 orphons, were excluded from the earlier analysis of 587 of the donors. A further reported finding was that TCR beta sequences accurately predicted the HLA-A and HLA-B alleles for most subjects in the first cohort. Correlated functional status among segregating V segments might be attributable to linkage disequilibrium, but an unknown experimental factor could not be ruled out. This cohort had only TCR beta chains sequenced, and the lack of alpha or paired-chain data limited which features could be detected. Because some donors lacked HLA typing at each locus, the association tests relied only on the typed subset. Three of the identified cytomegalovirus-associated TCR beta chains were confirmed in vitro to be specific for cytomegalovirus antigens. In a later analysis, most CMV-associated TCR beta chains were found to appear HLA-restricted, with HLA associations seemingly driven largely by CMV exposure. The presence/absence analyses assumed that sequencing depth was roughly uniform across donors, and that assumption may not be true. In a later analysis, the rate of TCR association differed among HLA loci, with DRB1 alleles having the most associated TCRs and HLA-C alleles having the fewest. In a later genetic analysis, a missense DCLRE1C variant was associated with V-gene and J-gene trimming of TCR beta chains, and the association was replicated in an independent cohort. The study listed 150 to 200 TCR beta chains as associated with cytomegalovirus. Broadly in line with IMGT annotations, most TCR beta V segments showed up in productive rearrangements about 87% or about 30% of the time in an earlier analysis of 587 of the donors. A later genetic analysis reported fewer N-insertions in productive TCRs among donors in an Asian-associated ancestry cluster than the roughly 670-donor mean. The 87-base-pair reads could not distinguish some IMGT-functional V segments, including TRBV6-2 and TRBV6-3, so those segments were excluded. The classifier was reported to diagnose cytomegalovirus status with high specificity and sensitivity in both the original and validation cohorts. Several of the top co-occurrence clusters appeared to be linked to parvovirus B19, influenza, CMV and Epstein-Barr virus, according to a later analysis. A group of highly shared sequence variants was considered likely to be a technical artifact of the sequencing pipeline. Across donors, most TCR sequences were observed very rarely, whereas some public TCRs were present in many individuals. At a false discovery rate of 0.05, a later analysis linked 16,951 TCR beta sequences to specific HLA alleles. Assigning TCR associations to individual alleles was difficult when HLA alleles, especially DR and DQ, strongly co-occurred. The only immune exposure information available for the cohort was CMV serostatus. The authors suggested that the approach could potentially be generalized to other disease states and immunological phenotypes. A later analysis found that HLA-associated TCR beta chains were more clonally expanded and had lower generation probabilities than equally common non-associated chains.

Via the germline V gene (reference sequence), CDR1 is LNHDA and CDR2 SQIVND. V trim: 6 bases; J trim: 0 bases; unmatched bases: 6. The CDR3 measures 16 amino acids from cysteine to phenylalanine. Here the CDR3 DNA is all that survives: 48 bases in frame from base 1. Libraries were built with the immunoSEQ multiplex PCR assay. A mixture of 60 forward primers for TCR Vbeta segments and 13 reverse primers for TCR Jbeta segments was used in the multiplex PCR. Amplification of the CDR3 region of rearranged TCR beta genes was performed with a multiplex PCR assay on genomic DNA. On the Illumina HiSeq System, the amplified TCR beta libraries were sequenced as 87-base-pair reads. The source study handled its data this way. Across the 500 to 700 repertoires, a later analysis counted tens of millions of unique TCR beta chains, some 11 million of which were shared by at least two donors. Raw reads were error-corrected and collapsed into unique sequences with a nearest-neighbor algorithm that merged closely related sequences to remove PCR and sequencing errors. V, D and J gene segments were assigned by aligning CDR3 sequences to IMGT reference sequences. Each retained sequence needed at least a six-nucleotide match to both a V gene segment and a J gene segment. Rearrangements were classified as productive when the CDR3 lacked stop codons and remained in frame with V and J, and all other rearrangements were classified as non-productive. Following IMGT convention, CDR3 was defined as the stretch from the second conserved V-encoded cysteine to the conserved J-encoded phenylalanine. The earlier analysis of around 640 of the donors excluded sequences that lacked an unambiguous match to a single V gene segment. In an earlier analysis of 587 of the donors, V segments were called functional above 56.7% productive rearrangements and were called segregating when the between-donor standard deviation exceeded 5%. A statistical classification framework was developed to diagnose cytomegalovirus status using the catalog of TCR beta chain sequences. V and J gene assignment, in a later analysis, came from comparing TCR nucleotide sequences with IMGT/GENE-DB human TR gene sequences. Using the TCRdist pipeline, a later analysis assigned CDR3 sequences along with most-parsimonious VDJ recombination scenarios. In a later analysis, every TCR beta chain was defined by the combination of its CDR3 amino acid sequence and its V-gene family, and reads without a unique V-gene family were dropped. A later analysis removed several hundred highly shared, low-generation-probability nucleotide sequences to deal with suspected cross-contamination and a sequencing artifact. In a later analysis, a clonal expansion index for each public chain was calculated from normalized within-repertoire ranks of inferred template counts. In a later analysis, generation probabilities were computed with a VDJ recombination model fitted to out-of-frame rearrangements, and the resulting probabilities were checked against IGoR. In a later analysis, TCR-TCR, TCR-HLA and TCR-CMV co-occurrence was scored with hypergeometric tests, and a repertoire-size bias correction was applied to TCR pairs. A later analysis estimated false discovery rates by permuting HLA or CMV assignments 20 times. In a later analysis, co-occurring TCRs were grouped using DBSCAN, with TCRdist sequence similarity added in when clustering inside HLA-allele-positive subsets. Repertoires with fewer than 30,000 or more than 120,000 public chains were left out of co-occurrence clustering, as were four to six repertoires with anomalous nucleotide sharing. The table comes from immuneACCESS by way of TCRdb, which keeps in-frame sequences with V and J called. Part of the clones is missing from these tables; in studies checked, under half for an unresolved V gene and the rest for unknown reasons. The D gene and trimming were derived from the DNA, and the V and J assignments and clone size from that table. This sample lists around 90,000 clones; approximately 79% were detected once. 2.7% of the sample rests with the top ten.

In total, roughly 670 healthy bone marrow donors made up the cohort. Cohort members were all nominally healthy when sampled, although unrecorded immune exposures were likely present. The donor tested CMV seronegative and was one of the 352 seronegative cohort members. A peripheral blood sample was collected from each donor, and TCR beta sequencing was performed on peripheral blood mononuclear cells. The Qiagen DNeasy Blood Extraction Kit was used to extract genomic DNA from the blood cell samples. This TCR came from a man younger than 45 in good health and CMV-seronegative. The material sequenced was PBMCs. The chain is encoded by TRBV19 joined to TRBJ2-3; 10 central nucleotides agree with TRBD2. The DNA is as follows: TGTGCCAGTAGCAGGCTAGCGGGGGAGAGCACAGATACGCAGTATTTT. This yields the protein CASSRLAGESTDTQYF.